What follows are 2 T cell receptor beta chains derived from one specimen sequenced in a study of CD8 T cells in cerebrospinal fluid in Alzheimer's disease. TCRdb reprocessed the 10x single-cell sequencing reads and stores each CDR3 protein as one record, lacking DNA. This sample's clone table lists 1,500 or so distinct CDR3 sequences. The source material was cerebrospinal fluid. These receptors came from a human donor with mild cognitive impairment.

This clonotype is classed as medium-sized by frequency. The chain joins TRBV6-2 or TRBV6-3 to TRBJ1-2; the TCRdb D gene call, TRBD1, has no DNA to confirm it. The CDR3 covers 13 residues. The germline V gene has CDR1 MNHEY and CDR2 SVGEGT. The CDR3 region is CASVARSNYGYTF.

Its frequency marks this clonotype as medium-sized (0.01 to 0.1%). The chain recombines TRBV7-2 with TRBJ1-1; no DNA is available, so the TRBD1 call from TCRdb remains unchecked. Per the germline V gene, CDR1 is SGHTA and CDR2 is FQGNSA. This CDR3 is 13 amino acids long. This chain's CDR3 is CASSGRDGLEAFF.